This T cell receptor beta chain was identified during a study of identical twins. TCRdb ran MiXCR on the 5' RACE reads and lists one entry per CDR3 protein. This sample has around 960,000 distinct CDR3 sequences, with 12% found just once. This clonotype was detected a few times. These data were also filed under a second study, of yellow fever vaccine responses in identical twins.

This sequence was found in a woman between 18 and 30 years old in good health. Sequenced input: PBMCs.

CDR3 region: CASMLDYEQFF. Here the CDR3 DNA reads TGTGCCAGCATGTTGGATTATGAGCAGTTCTTC. The rearrangement joins TRBV2 to TRBJ2-1; D remains unclear. From germline, CDR1 is SNHLY and CDR2 FYNNEI. The CDR3 runs 11 residues. V was trimmed by 7 bases and J by 8 bases, leaving 9 bases between them. Full variable domain (missing parts from reference TRBV2 and TRBJ2-1): EPEVTQTPSHQVTQMGQEVILRCVPISNHLYFYWYRQILGQKVEFLVSFYNNEISEKSEIFDDQFSVERPDGSNFTLKIRSTKLEDSAMYFCASMLDYEQFFGPGTRLTVL.